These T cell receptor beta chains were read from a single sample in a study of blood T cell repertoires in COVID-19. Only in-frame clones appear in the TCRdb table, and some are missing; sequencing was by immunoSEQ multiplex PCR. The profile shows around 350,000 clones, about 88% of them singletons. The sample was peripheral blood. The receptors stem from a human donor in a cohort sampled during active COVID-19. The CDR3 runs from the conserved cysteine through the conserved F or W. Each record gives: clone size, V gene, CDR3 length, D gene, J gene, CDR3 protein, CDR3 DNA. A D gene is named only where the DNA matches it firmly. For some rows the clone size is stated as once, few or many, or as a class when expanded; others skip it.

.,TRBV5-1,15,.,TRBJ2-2,CASSPDRLDTGELFF,TGCGCCAGCAGCCCTGACAGGCTCGACACCGGGGAGCTGTTTTTT
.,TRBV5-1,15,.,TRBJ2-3,CASSPEMRAADTQYF,TGCGCCAGCAGCCCCGAGATGAGAGCCGCAGATACGCAGTATTTT
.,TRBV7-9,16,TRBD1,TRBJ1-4,CASSLEGTGGFEKLFF,TGTGCCAGCAGCCTCGAGGGGACAGGGGGATTCGAAAAACTGTTTTTT
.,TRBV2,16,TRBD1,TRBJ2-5,CASSGWTGDVPETQYF,TGTGCCAGCAGTGGTTGGACAGGGGATGTTCCGGAGACCCAGTACTTC
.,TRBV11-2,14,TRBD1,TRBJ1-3,CASRATGARNTIYF,TGTGCCAGCAGGGCGACAGGGGCAAGAAACACCATATATTTT
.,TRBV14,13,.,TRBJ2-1,CASSLGLFNEQFF,TGTGCCAGCAGCCTCGGACTCTTCAATGAGCAGTTCTTC
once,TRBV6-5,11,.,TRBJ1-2,CASTRGYGYTF,TGTGCCAGCACCCGGGGCTATGGCTACACCTTC
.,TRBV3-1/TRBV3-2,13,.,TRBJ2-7,CASSRGSTYEQYF,TGTGCCAGCAGCCGTGGGAGTACCTACGAGCAGTACTTC
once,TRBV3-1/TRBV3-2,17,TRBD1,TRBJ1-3,CASSQGQGDLSGNTIYF,TGTGCCAGCAGCCAAGGTCAGGGGGACCTCTCTGGAAACACCATATATTTT
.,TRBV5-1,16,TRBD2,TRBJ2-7,CASSLGLPGGGYEQYF,TGCGCCAGCAGCTTGGGCCTACCGGGGGGAGGGTACGAGCAGTACTTC
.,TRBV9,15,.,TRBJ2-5,CASSGLLQGAETQYF,TGTGCCAGCAGCGGCCTACTACAGGGTGCAGAGACCCAGTACTTC
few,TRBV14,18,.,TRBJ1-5,CASSHWTLGGLSNQPQHF,TGTGCCAGCAGCCACTGGACCCTCGGAGGGCTTAGCAATCAGCCCCAGCATTTT
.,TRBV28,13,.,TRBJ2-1,CASRYRMNNEQFF,TGTGCCAGCAGATACAGGATGAACAATGAGCAGTTCTTC
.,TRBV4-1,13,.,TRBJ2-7,CASSPGISYEQYF,TGCGCCAGCAGCCCCGGGATCTCCTACGAGCAGTACTTC
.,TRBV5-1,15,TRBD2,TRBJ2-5,CASSGLAGGQETQYF,TGCGCCAGCAGTGGTTTAGCGGGAGGGCAAGAGACCCAGTACTTC
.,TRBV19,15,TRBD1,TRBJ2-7,CASSIPDRGSTEQYF,TGTGCCAGTAGTATCCCGGACAGGGGATCGACCGAGCAGTACTTC
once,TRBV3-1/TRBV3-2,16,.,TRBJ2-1,CASSQGAGSSYNEQFF,TGTGCCAGCAGCCAAGGGGCGGGAAGCTCCTACAATGAGCAGTTCTTC
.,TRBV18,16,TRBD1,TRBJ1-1,CASSTLTGEAGTEAFF,TGTGCCAGCTCAACCCTTACAGGGGAGGCGGGCACTGAAGCTTTCTTT
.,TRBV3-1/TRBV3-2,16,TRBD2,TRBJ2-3,CASSRRTSGGVDTQYF,TGTGCCAGCAGCCGCCGGACTAGCGGGGGGGTAGATACGCAGTATTTT
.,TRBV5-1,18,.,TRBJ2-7,CASSLRVSTAISSYEQYF,TGCGCCAGCAGCTTGCGGGTCAGTACCGCTATCAGCTCCTACGAGCAGTACTTC
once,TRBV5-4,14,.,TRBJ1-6,CASSRDSNNSPLHF,TGTGCCAGCAGCCGTGACAGTAATAATTCACCCCTCCACTTT
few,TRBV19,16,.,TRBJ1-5,CASSPPPRGYNQPQHF,TGTGCCAGTAGTCCCCCTCCCAGGGGCTACAATCAGCCCCAGCATTTT
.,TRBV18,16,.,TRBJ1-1,CASSPAQAGGGTEAFF,TGTGCCAGCTCACCGGCGCAAGCAGGAGGAGGAACTGAAGCTTTCTTT
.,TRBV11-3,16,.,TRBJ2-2,CASSLGVAGRDGELFF,TGTGCCAGCAGCTTAGGAGTGGCGGGAAGGGACGGGGAGCTGTTTTTT
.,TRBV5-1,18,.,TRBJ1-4,CASSFILGTPDGNEKLFF,TGCGCCAGCAGCTTTATCCTGGGGACACCCGACGGTAATGAAAAACTGTTTTTT
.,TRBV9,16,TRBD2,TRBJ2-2,CASSVDTSEHTGELFF,TGTGCCAGCAGCGTAGATACTAGCGAACACACCGGGGAGCTGTTTTTT
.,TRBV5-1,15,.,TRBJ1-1,CASSLAPGLNTEAFF,TGCGCCAGCAGCTTGGCCCCAGGGTTGAACACTGAAGCTTTCTTT
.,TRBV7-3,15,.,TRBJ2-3,CASSLTGLDTDTQYF,TGTGCCAGCAGCTTAACGGGGCTGGACACAGATACGCAGTATTTT
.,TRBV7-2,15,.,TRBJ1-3,CASSLGQRGINTIYF,TGTGCCAGCAGCTTAGGGCAAAGGGGAATAAACACCATATATTTT
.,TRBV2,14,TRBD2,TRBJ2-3,CASRTRSYTDTQYF,TGTGCCAGCCGGACTAGATCGTACACAGATACGCAGTATTTT
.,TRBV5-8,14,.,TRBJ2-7,CASESLGRSYEQYF,TGTGCCAGCGAGTCCCTGGGCAGATCCTACGAGCAGTACTTC
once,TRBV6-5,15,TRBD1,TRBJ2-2,CASKTGGFDTGELFF,TGTGCCAGTAAAACAGGGGGCTTCGACACCGGGGAGCTGTTTTTT
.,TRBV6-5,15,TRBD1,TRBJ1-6,CASSTTGSYNSPLHF,TGTGCCAGCAGTACGACAGGGAGCTATAATTCACCCCTCCACTTT
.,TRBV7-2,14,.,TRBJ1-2,CASSPRQANYGYTF,TGTGCCAGCAGCCCACGGCAGGCGAACTATGGCTACACCTTC
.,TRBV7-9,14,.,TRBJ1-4,CASSRVQGSEKLFF,TGTGCCAGCAGCCGCGTACAGGGAAGCGAAAAACTGTTTTTT
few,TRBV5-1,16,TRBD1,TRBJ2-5,CASSLAPGQGGETQYF,TGCGCCAGCAGCTTGGCCCCGGGACAGGGTGGCGAGACCCAGTACTTC
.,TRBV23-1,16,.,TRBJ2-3,CASSQLSLKSTDTQYF,TGCGCCAGCAGTCAACTTTCTCTTAAAAGCACAGATACGCAGTATTTT
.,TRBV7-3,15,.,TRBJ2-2,CASCPGGPNTGELFF,TGTGCCAGCTGCCCCGGGGGGCCGAACACCGGGGAGCTGTTTTTT
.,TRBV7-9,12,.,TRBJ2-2,CASSLRTGELFF,TGTGCCAGCAGCTTGCGCACCGGGGAGCTGTTTTTT
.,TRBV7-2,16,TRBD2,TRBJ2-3,CASAWGVSGDTDTQYF,TGTGCCAGCGCCTGGGGGGTTAGCGGGGACACAGATACGCAGTATTTT
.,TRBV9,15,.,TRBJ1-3,CASSLGRVRGNTIYF,TGTGCCAGCAGCCTTGGGAGGGTGCGAGGAAACACCATATATTTT
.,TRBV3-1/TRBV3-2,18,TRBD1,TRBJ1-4,CASSQDRDRGFMGEKLFF,TGTGCCAGCAGCCAAGACCGGGACAGAGGATTCATGGGTGAAAAACTGTTTTTT
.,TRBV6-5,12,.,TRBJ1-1,CASGLRNTEAFF,TGTGCCAGCGGACTGAGGAACACTGAAGCTTTCTTT
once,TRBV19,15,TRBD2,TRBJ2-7,CASSIGLAGNYEQYF,TGTGCCAGTAGTATCGGACTAGCGGGAAACTACGAGCAGTACTTC
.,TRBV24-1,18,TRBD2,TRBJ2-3,CATSDPGLAGGSTDTQYF,TGTGCCACCAGTGATCCGGGACTAGCGGGAGGAAGCACAGATACGCAGTATTTT
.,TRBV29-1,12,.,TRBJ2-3,CSGRLDEDTQYF,TGCAGCGGACGACTAGACGAAGATACGCAGTATTTT
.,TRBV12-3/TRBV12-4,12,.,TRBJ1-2,CASRSTGYGYTF,TGTGCCAGCAGGTCGACAGGTTATGGCTACACCTTC
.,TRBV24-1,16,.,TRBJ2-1,CATSEGTSHSYNEQFF,TGTGCCACCAGTGAAGGGACTTCCCACTCCTACAATGAGCAGTTCTTC